The text below deals with one T cell receptor (beta chain). No antigen is known for it. Using immunoSEQ multiplex PCR, the repertoire was profiled, and TCRdb retains in-frame clones only, with some absent. The sample gives around 17,000 clones, roughly 82% of which show up once; around 5.5% is in the top ten. The data derive from a study of graft-versus-host responses after intestinal transplantation. Study results and limitations: Detection of GvH clones occurred in recipient marrow, and some had their first appearance in ileum or blood. Where graft-donor T cell macrochimerism was present, patients had high graft-versus-host to host-versus-graft clonal ratios in allografts.

Processing was applied to graft tissue in order to liberate intraepithelial and lamina propria lymphocytes. This CDR3 has 15 amino acids. The germline gives CDR1 SGHAT, CDR2 FQNNGV. Unmatched junction bases numbered 7, after V lost 5 bases and J lost 0 bases. The sample consisted of ileum tissue, taken 17 days after transplant. The receptor was isolated from a human patient who received an intestinal transplant, so some T cells may come from the graft donor. V is TRBV11-2 and J is TRBJ2-7; 7 positions agree with TRBD1. CDR3 in DNA: TGTGCCAGCAGCCCGACGGACAGGAGCTCCTACGAGCAGTACTTC. Its protein product is CASSPTDRSSYEQYF.